This is a list of T cell receptor beta chains from one sample in a study of response to subunit inactivated influenza vaccine. TCRdb reprocessed the RT-PCR reads with MiXCR, giving one entry per CDR3 protein. In the table there are hundreds of thousands of distinct CDR3 sequences, 10% to 15% of which are singletons. The sequenced sample was PBMCs from blood, obtained 40 to 50 days after vaccination. These receptors were taken from a man aged 50 or older who received an inactivated influenza vaccine. The CDR3 runs from the conserved cysteine through the conserved F or W. D genes are given only for firm matches. Part of the rows lack a size; the others show once, few, many or a class for expanded clones.

abundance,v_gene,j_gene,d_gene,CDR3aa,CDR3nt
NA,TRBV20-1,TRBJ2-2,TRBD2,CSAGLAENTGELFF,TGCAGTGCCGGACTAGCGGAGAACACCGGGGAGCTGTTTTTT
few,TRBV6-2/TRBV6-3,TRBJ2-2,NA,CASSYSRGAGTGELFF,TGTGCCAGCAGTTACTCGAGGGGCGCGGGCACCGGGGAGCTGTTTTTT
many,TRBV12-3/TRBV12-4,TRBJ2-7,NA,CASRRVGQAYEQYF,TGTGCCAGCAGGCGGGTCGGGCAGGCCTACGAGCAGTACTTC
NA,TRBV7-2,TRBJ1-6,NA,CASSLARAAGPLHF,TGTGCCAGCAGCTTAGCCAGGGCTGCCGGGCCCCTCCACTTT
many,TRBV12-3/TRBV12-4,TRBJ2-3,NA,CASSTTSPDTQYF,TGTGCCAGCAGTACTACTAGCCCAGATACGCAGTATTTT
NA,TRBV7-8,TRBJ2-6,NA,CASSLGQAGANVLTF,TGTGCCAGCAGCTTAGGGCAGGCTGGGGCCAACGTCCTGACTTTC
few,TRBV20-1,TRBJ2-5,TRBD1,CSAYPGTVIQETQYF,TGCAGTGCATACCCGGGGACAGTGATCCAAGAGACCCAGTACTTC
NA,TRBV5-1,TRBJ1-6,NA,CASSLGQGSGNSPLHF,TGCGCCAGCAGCTTGGGGCAGGGTTCGGGTAATTCACCCCTCCACTTT
many,TRBV20-1,TRBJ2-1,NA,CSARMQASYNEQFF,TGCAGTGCTAGAATGCAGGCTAGCTACAATGAGCAGTTCTTC
NA,TRBV29-1,TRBJ1-1,NA,CSVTERTSMNTEAFF,TGCAGCGTTACTGAACGCACGAGCATGAACACTGAAGCTTTCTTT
NA,TRBV7-2,TRBJ2-1,NA,CASSLAQDPSYNEQFF,TGTGCCAGCAGCTTAGCACAAGACCCTTCCTACAATGAGCAGTTCTTC
NA,TRBV27,TRBJ1-5,NA,CASADRTSLYSNQPQHF,TGTGCCAGCGCGGACAGAACCTCACTCTATAGCAATCAGCCCCAGCATTTT
few,TRBV7-6,TRBJ2-7,NA,CASSLGGREYEQYF,TGTGCCAGCAGCTTAGGCGGCAGGGAGTACGAGCAGTACTTC
NA,TRBV4-2,TRBJ2-7,NA,CASSQDPGLYEQYF,TGTGCCAGCAGCCAAGATCCGGGCCTCTACGAGCAGTACTTC
few,TRBV6-1,TRBJ2-1,NA,CASSSGRIYNEQFF,TGTGCCAGCAGCTCGGGACGGATCTACAATGAGCAGTTCTTC
few,TRBV10-3,TRBJ2-2,TRBD2,CAITDSGSFGNTGELFF,TGTGCCATCACGGATAGCGGGAGCTTTGGGAACACCGGGGAGCTGTTTTTT
NA,TRBV12-3/TRBV12-4,TRBJ2-3,NA,CASSPGLSGDTQYF,TGTGCCAGCAGCCCCGGACTATCGGGAGATACGCAGTATTTT
few,TRBV6-5,TRBJ2-7,TRBD2,CASSWGGRTSDSYEQYF,TGTGCCAGCAGTTGGGGAGGACGGACTAGCGACTCCTACGAGCAGTACTTC
few,TRBV6-2/TRBV6-3,TRBJ1-5,NA,CASSKEAGYWPQHF,TGTGCCAGCAGTAAAGAGGCAGGATACTGGCCCCAGCATTTT
NA,TRBV15,TRBJ1-2,TRBD1,CATSRDGTAANYGYTF,TGTGCCACCAGCAGAGACGGGACAGCAGCTAACTATGGCTACACCTTC
NA,TRBV28,TRBJ2-7,TRBD1,CASSFWTGTGGTREQYF,TGTGCCAGCAGTTTTTGGACCGGGACAGGGGGCACGAGGGAGCAGTACTTC
many,TRBV4-2,TRBJ2-2,NA,CASSQGRGAHTGELFF,TGTGCCAGCAGCCAGGGCAGGGGCGCACACACCGGGGAGCTGTTTTTT
NA,TRBV28,TRBJ1-2,NA,CASSFRDVYGYTF,TGTGCCAGCAGTTTCCGGGACGTCTATGGCTACACCTTC
NA,TRBV7-2,TRBJ2-2,TRBD1,CASRQGARTGELFF,TGTGCCAGTAGACAGGGGGCGAGAACCGGGGAGCTGTTTTTT
many,TRBV10-3,TRBJ2-7,TRBD1,CAIKGQGPNEQYF,TGTGCCATCAAGGGACAGGGGCCCAACGAGCAGTACTTC
few,TRBV5-5,TRBJ2-7,TRBD1,CASSFTGDRVVEQYF,TGTGCCAGCAGCTTCACAGGGGATCGAGTGGTCGAGCAGTACTTC
many,TRBV20-1,TRBJ2-7,NA,CSARDRRGPTQYF,TGCAGTGCTAGAGATAGGCGAGGGCCCACACAGTACTTC
many,TRBV20-1,TRBJ1-2,TRBD1,CSAETGVYGYTF,TGCAGTGCCGAGACAGGGGTGTATGGCTACACCTTC
NA,TRBV4-1,TRBJ2-1,NA,CASSPQGGLVQFF,TGCGCCAGCAGCCCCCAGGGGGGACTAGTGCAGTTCTTC
few,TRBV20-1,TRBJ2-5,NA,CSARHGADRGWETQYF,TGCAGTGCCCGGCATGGAGCGGACCGGGGCTGGGAGACCCAGTACTTC
NA,TRBV19,TRBJ2-1,TRBD2,CASKREQAPYNEQFF,TGTGCCAGCAAGCGGGAACAGGCCCCCTACAATGAGCAGTTCTTC
NA,TRBV5-1,TRBJ1-2,NA,CASSFSTGGHGYTF,TGCGCCAGCAGCTTTTCAACGGGGGGACATGGCTACACCTTC
NA,TRBV4-3,TRBJ2-1,TRBD2,CASSQETAGAPFF,TGCGCCAGCAGCCAAGAAACGGCGGGAGCGCCGTTCTTC
few,TRBV27,TRBJ1-1,NA,CASSPLTPGRGTEAFF,TGTGCCAGCAGTCCCCTAACCCCAGGGCGGGGCACTGAAGCTTTCTTT
NA,TRBV12-3/TRBV12-4,TRBJ2-7,TRBD2,CASRSSGSSYEQYF,TGTGCCAGCAGAAGTAGCGGGAGCTCCTACGAGCAGTACTTC
few,TRBV5-1,TRBJ2-7,NA,CASSSGSNALYEQYF,TGCGCCAGCAGTTCCGGCTCCAATGCCCTCTACGAGCAGTACTTC
many,TRBV28,TRBJ2-1,NA,CASSFPPIHSLEQFF,TGTGCCAGCAGTTTCCCCCCTATACATTCGCTTGAGCAGTTCTTC
few,TRBV7-9,TRBJ1-4,TRBD1,CASSWAGTGPNEKLFF,TGTGCCAGCAGCTGGGCCGGGACAGGCCCGAATGAAAAACTGTTTTTT
few,TRBV12-3/TRBV12-4,TRBJ1-1,TRBD1,CASSLRTGGGTEAFF,TGTGCCAGCAGTTTAAGGACAGGGGGGGGCACTGAAGCTTTCTTT
NA,TRBV5-1,TRBJ1-1,NA,CASSLAARGMNTEAFF,TGCGCCAGCAGCTTGGCCGCGCGGGGGATGAACACTGAAGCTTTCTTT
NA,TRBV28,TRBJ2-1,NA,CASSSLLMLLEFF,TGTGCCAGCAGTTCGCTCCTTATGTTGTTGGAGTTCTTC
NA,TRBV7-9,TRBJ2-3,TRBD2,CASSSRFGAGDTDTQYF,TGTGCCAGCAGCTCCCGATTTGGAGCGGGAGACACAGATACGCAGTATTTT
NA,TRBV7-2,TRBJ2-3,TRBD2,CASSLFPAGASTDTQYF,TGTGCCAGCAGCTTATTCCCAGCGGGGGCCAGCACAGATACGCAGTATTTT
many,TRBV5-1,TRBJ2-7,TRBD1,CASSGGQGPYEQYF,TGCGCCAGCAGCGGCGGACAGGGTCCCTACGAGCAGTACTTC
NA,TRBV7-2,TRBJ2-3,TRBD2,CASSLVSSGRTDTQYF,TGTGCCAGCAGCTTAGTCTCTAGCGGGAGGACAGATACGCAGTATTTT
NA,TRBV29-1,TRBJ2-2,NA,CSVARANTGELFF,TGCAGCGTTGCCAGGGCGAACACCGGGGAGCTGTTTTTT
NA,TRBV3-1,TRBJ1-2,TRBD1,CASSPTDRVLYGYTF,TGTGCCAGCAGCCCAACGGACAGGGTCCTGTATGGCTACACCTTC
NA,TRBV5-1,TRBJ2-7,NA,CASSAPGITTYNEQYF,TGCGCCAGCAGTGCACCAGGGATTACCACTTATAACGAGCAGTACTTC
NA,TRBV20-1,TRBJ2-7,NA,CSARVTASYEQYF,TGCAGTGCTAGAGTAACAGCCTCCTACGAGCAGTACTTC
many,TRBV12-3/TRBV12-4,TRBJ2-7,NA,CASSLVGGTGEQYF,TGTGCCAGCAGTTTAGTGGGCGGGACGGGCGAGCAGTACTTC
NA,TRBV5-1,TRBJ1-1,NA,CASSLTFRNTEAFF,TGCGCCAGCAGCTTGACGTTCAGGAACACTGAAGCTTTCTTT
NA,TRBV5-1,TRBJ2-7,TRBD2,CASSLTSGGDEQYF,TGCGCCAGCAGCTTGACTAGCGGGGGGGACGAGCAGTACTTC
NA,TRBV4-3,TRBJ1-5,NA,CASSQDRRYNQPQHF,TGCGCCAGCAGCCAAGATCGTAGGTACAATCAGCCCCAGCATTTT
many,TRBV28,TRBJ2-1,NA,CASSFLSRGQDYNEQFF,TGTGCCAGCAGTTTTTTGTCCAGAGGCCAGGATTACAATGAGCAGTTCTTC
many,TRBV4-2,TRBJ1-5,NA,CASAQAQGSNQPQHF,TGTGCCAGCGCTCAAGCGCAGGGGAGCAATCAGCCCCAGCATTTT
many,TRBV6-5,TRBJ2-7,TRBD2,CASSYSGGGSSYEQYF,TGTGCCAGCAGTTACTCGGGCGGGGGTTCCTCCTACGAGCAGTACTTC
NA,TRBV4-3,TRBJ1-2,NA,CASSQGLWTNYGYTF,TGCGCCAGCAGCCAAGGGTTGTGGACTAACTATGGCTACACCTTC
NA,TRBV12-3/TRBV12-4,TRBJ1-5,NA,CASSFWGKDQPQHF,TGTGCCAGCAGTTTTTGGGGGAAGGATCAGCCCCAGCATTTT
many,TRBV12-3/TRBV12-4,TRBJ2-1,TRBD1,CASSSTGADGEFF,TGTGCCAGCAGTTCCACAGGGGCCGACGGGGAGTTCTTC